This T cell receptor (beta chain) stems from a study of blood T cell repertoires in COVID-19. Study-wide background: Collection of acute and convalescent COVID-19 samples took place in the United States, Italy and Spain. T cells, B-cell-depleted T cells, or PBMCs supplied cDNA or gDNA.

This CDR3 region has 11 residues. The ends were cut back, 2 bases at V and 4 bases at J, with 3 bases in the middle. The germline V gene encodes CDR1 MNHNS and CDR2 SASEGT. Only in-frame clones appear in the TCRdb table, and some are missing; sequencing was by immunoSEQ multiplex PCR. The table shows roughly 53,000 clones, with 75% to 80% occurring only once. The sequenced sample consisted of peripheral blood. This receptor was obtained from a man aged 45-65 years with active or convalescent COVID-19. V usage is TRBV6-1 and J usage is TRBJ2-7; D gene uncertain. Written as DNA, the CDR3 is TGTGCCAGCAGTGAACCGTACGAGCAGTACTTC. Translating gives CASSEPYEQYF.